This TCR beta chain emerged from a study of T-cell memory formation after mild COVID-19. Broader study findings: Nothing confirmed that second-wave clones peaking on day 37 were specific for SARS-CoV-2. Among contracting clones, CD4+ were mainly CM/EM and CD8+ enriched in EMRA.

Using its own MiXCR run on the 5' RACE reads, TCRdb lists one record per CDR3 protein. The data show about 470,000 distinct CDR3 sequences, with 15% to 20% seen just once and over 9% held by the top ten. This clonotype was picked up a small number of times. Its matching antigen is unknown. Looked up from germline, CDR1 is KGHSH and CDR2 is LQKENI. With 2 bases clipped from V and 0 bases from J, the junction kept 4 bases outside the gene matches. The CDR3 consists of 16 residues. The source material was PBMCs or a T cell subset sorted from them (not recorded which). This chain joins TRBV18 and TRBJ2-5, with 9 bases fitting TRBD2. This TCR derives from an adult woman who had mild COVID-19 (a few samples of this study predate the infection). Cell type and time point are not known. The CDR3 DNA reads as TGTGCCAGCTCACCAGGAAGCGGGGGGTACCAAGAGACCCAGTACTTC. It translates to CASSPGSGGYQETQYF.